A selection of T cell receptor beta chains follows, all from one sample in a study of radiotherapy plus CTLA-4 blockade in lung cancer. Generated by immunoSEQ multiplex PCR, the TCRdb table keeps only in-frame clones and is missing some. The repertoire includes some 51,000 clones, more than 75% of them detected once, and 6.5% to 10% sits in the top ten. Sequenced material: peripheral blood, taken from a patient treated with radiotherapy plus ipilimumab. Source of these receptors: a human donor with non-small cell lung cancer who had a complete response to radiotherapy plus ipilimumab. Each CDR3 is given with its conserved first and last residue. The D gene is left open where the match is weak. Rows may omit the clone size; those that give it use once, few, many or a size class.

. TRBJ1-2 TRBD1 TRBV5-6 CASSLAQGAYNYGYTF TGTGCCAGCAGCTTGGCCCAGGGGGCATATAACTATGGCTACACCTTC
few TRBJ2-1 . TRBV7-2 CASSSPIAERLNEQFF TGTGCCAGCAGCTCCCCAATAGCGGAACGACTTAATGAGCAGTTCTTC
. TRBJ2-2 . TRBV4-3 CASAVGGAGTGELFF TGCGCCAGCGCAGTGGGGGGGGCGGGGACCGGGGAGCTGTTTTTT
. TRBJ2-1 . TRBV5-6 CASSSRFSYNEQFF TGTGCCAGCAGTTCTCGTTTCTCCTACAATGAGCAGTTCTTC
. TRBJ1-3 . TRBV9 CASSSQLGFDTIYF TGTGCCAGCAGCTCACAATTGGGCTTTGACACCATATATTTT
. TRBJ2-3 TRBD2 TRBV7-9 CASSLGLAGDTDTQYF TGTGCCAGCAGCTTAGGACTAGCGGGGGACACAGATACGCAGTATTTT
few TRBJ1-1 . TRBV19 CASSIGFEILNTEAFF TGTGCCAGTAGTATAGGTTTTGAGATTTTGAACACTGAAGCTTTCTTT
few TRBJ1-6 . TRBV12-5 CASGLRGGDNSPLHF TGTGCTAGTGGTTTGAGAGGGGGTGATAATTCACCCCTCCACTTT
. TRBJ1-6 . TRBV28 CASSLYGGQWNSPLHF TGTGCCAGCAGTTTATACGGGGGTCAATGGAATTCACCCCTCCACTTT
. TRBJ2-2 TRBD2 TRBV5-4 CASSLLTSGNGAGELFF TGTGCCAGCAGCTTGTTGACTAGCGGGAATGGGGCCGGGGAGCTGTTTTTT
. TRBJ1-1 . TRBV9 CASSVETGDTEAFF TGTGCCAGCAGCGTAGAGACGGGGGACACTGAAGCTTTCTTT
. TRBJ1-1 TRBD1 TRBV4-3 CASSPGGQMNTEAFF TGCGCCAGCAGCCCCGGGGGACAGATGAACACTGAAGCTTTCTTT
. TRBJ2-1 TRBD2 TRBV2 CASSSRGDYNEQFF TGTGCCAGCAGCTCGCGGGGGGATTACAATGAGCAGTTCTTC
. TRBJ1-1 TRBD1 TRBV5-4 CASSFDRGANTEAFF TGTGCCAGCAGCTTCGACAGGGGGGCGAACACTGAAGCTTTCTTT
. TRBJ1-5 TRBD1 TRBV19 CASSISFGQAIYSNQPQHF TGTGCCAGTAGTATATCTTTCGGACAGGCCATCTATAGCAATCAGCCCCAGCATTTT
medium-sized TRBJ1-2 . TRBV2 CASSDGGSYGYTF TGTGCCAGCAGTGACGGGGGAAGCTATGGCTACACCTTC
. TRBJ2-1 . TRBV27 CASSFGEGAYNEQFF .
. TRBJ1-2 . TRBV6-6 CASSYSPRGGYYGYTF TGTGCCAGCAGTTACTCCCCTCGAGGAGGGTACTATGGCTACACCTTC
. TRBJ2-5 . TRBV6-6 CASSYSGRSGVSQYF TGTGCCAGCAGTTACTCAGGCAGATCGGGGGTGTCCCAGTACTTC
. TRBJ1-2 . TRBV27 CASSMVGAEGYTF TGTGCCAGCAGTATGGTGGGGGCGGAGGGCTACACCTTC
. TRBJ2-3 . TRBV30 CAWSVRGTDTQYF TGTGCCTGGAGTGTCAGGGGAACAGATACGCAGTATTTT
. TRBJ1-1 TRBD1 TRBV6-5 CASRVDRGNTEAFF TGTGCCAGCAGGGTGGACAGGGGGAACACTGAAGCTTTCTTT
. TRBJ2-1 . TRBV5-1 CASSQKQGLGSYNEQFF TGCGCCAGCAGCCAGAAACAGGGCCTGGGATCCTACAATGAGCAGTTCTTC
. TRBJ2-3 . TRBV30 CAWSMGLPDTQYF TGTGCCTGGAGTATGGGCCTTCCAGATACGCAGTATTTT
. TRBJ1-5 . TRBV18 CASPERGGQPQHF TGTGCCAGCCCCGAGAGGGGAGGTCAGCCCCAGCATTTT
. TRBJ2-3 TRBD2 TRBV2 CASSEGLAGTDTQYF TGTGCCAGCAGTGAAGGACTAGCGGGGACAGATACGCAGTATTTT
. TRBJ2-2 . TRBV4-3 CASSPYLGVANTGELFF TGCGCCAGCAGCCCCTACCTCGGGGTAGCGAACACCGGGGAGCTGTTTTTT
. TRBJ2-1 . TRBV7-6 CASSPRPENEQFF TGTGCCAGCAGTCCGAGGCCCGAAAATGAGCAGTTCTTC
. TRBJ2-5 TRBD1 TRBV5-4 CASSLGTGGHQYF TGTGCCAGCAGCCTCGGGACAGGAGGGCACCAGTACTTC
. TRBJ2-4 . TRBV7-2 CASSPPDETVAKNIQYF TGTGCCAGCAGCCCCCCCGACGAGACAGTAGCCAAAAACATTCAGTACTTC
. TRBJ1-5 TRBD1 TRBV2 CASRGQGAGQPQHF TGTGCCAGCAGGGGACAGGGGGCAGGGCAGCCCCAGCATTTT
few TRBJ1-5 . TRBV2 CASSEAEIRHF TGTGCCAGCAGTGAAGCTGAGATTAGGCATTTT
few TRBJ1-5 . TRBV2 CASSTRQAYSNQPQHF TGTGCCAGCAGTACAAGACAGGCCTATAGCAATCAGCCCCAGCATTTT
. TRBJ1-1 TRBD1 TRBV5-1 CASSAHPGQMNTEAFF TGCGCCAGCAGCGCGCACCCGGGACAGATGAACACTGAAGCTTTCTTT
. TRBJ2-2 TRBD2 TRBV4-3 CASSQAKAGGNTGELFF TGCGCCAGCAGCCAAGCCAAAGCGGGGGGGAACACCGGGGAGCTGTTTTTT
. TRBJ2-1 TRBD2 TRBV7-2 CASSYNSGSSYNEQFF TGTGCCAGCAGTTACAATAGCGGGAGCTCCTACAATGAGCAGTTCTTC
. TRBJ1-2 TRBD1 TRBV5-5 CASSWLGDRDSGGYTF TGTGCCAGCAGCTGGCTCGGGGACAGGGATTCGGGTGGCTACACCTTC
. TRBJ1-5 . TRBV7-2 CASSPLGGTRNQPQHF TGTGCCAGCAGCCCCCTCGGGGGGACTCGCAATCAGCCCCAGCATTTT
. TRBJ2-5 . TRBV10-2 CASSEWLSGGTQYF TGCGCCAGCAGTGAGTGGCTTTCTGGAGGGACCCAGTACTTC
. TRBJ2-1 . TRBV6-1 CASVDRGSYNEQFF TGTGCCAGCGTCGACCGGGGGAGTTACAATGAGCAGTTCTTC
. TRBJ2-5 . TRBV19 CASSIKGRGETQYF TGTGCCAGTAGTATCAAGGGCAGGGGTGAGACCCAGTACTTC
. TRBJ2-7 . TRBV19 CASSLRTPGEQYF TGTGCCAGTAGTTTGAGGACACCCGGGGAGCAGTACTTC
once TRBJ2-5 . TRBV4-3 CASSQDFAGGEGTQYF TGCGCCAGCAGCCAAGATTTTGCAGGCGGGGAAGGTACCCAGTACTTC
. TRBJ2-1 TRBD2 TRBV28 CASRGGTSSYEQFF TGTGCCAGCAGGGGGGGGACTAGCTCCTATGAGCAGTTCTTC
. TRBJ2-5 TRBD1 TRBV7-9 CASSRPTGGVGETQYF TGTGCCAGCAGCCGCCCGACAGGGGGGGTGGGAGAGACCCAGTACTTC
. TRBJ1-2 TRBD1 TRBV7-2 CASSGSGTGVFVYTF TGTGCCAGCAGCGGATCTGGGACAGGGGTTTTCGTCTACACCTTC
. TRBJ1-1 . TRBV7-6 CASSSDTEAFF TGTGCCAGCAGCTCCGACACTGAAGCTTTCTTT